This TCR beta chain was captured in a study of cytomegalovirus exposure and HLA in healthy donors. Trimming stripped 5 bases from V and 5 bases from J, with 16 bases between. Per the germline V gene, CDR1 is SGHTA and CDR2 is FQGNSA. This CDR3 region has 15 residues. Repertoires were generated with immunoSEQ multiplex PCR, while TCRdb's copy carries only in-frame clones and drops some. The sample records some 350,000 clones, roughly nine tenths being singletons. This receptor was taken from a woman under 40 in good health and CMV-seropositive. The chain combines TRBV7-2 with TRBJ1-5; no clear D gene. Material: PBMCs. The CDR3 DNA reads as TGTGCCAGCAGCCGGACGGCACAGACCCATCAGCCCCAGCATTTT. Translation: CASSRTAQTHQPQHF.